Listed below are T cell receptor beta chains from one sample, sequenced in a study of chemoradiotherapy in HPV16-positive cancers. Using immunoSEQ multiplex PCR, the repertoire was profiled, and TCRdb retains in-frame clones only, with some absent. Of just over 200 clones listed, less than 80% are singletons. Material: tumor tissue, obtained from a patient who underwent chemoradiotherapy. Every receptor here comes from a human donor with HPV-associated anogenital cancer. The CDR3 runs from the conserved cysteine through the conserved F or W. The D gene is left open where the match is weak. Clone size is stated in some rows and not others, as once, few, many or a class when expanded.

-	11	TRBV2	TRBJ1-2	-	TGTGCCAGCAGTGAAGTTGGGGGCTACACCTTC	CASSEVGGYTF
few	11	TRBV2	TRBJ1-4	-	TGTGCCAGCAGTCTAAGAGAAAAACTGTTTTTT	CASSLREKLFF